These 20 T cell receptor beta chains were sequenced from one sample in a study of shared clonotypes between healthy human individuals. The data were produced by immunoSEQ multiplex PCR, yet TCRdb's version contains in-frame clones alone and is incomplete. Among roughly 2,300,000 clones listed, around 93% were seen once. Source material: naive CD4+ T cells from PBMCs. As to subset: CD45RA+ positively selected. These receptors came from a man aged 18 to 35 in good health. Some clones in this sample may be carry-over from other donors' samples.

The chain carries TRBV7-2 and TRBJ2-5; the D is unclear. This CDR3 has 13 residues. The V and J ends lost 5 bases and 3 bases respectively, with 10 bases between them. Germline CDR1 SGHTA, CDR2 FQGNSA. For the CDR3, the DNA is TGTGCCAGCAGCCGTGACTGGGAAGAGACCCAGTACTTC. Translated, it gives CASSRDWEETQYF.

This clone has more than one count but fewer than ten. Other DNA sequences in the same sample also yield this CDR3. This sequence joins TRBV19 and TRBJ1-3; tentative D call: TRBD1 (6 bases). The CDR3 totals 15 residues. With 6 bases removed from V and 0 bases from J, the gap between germline ends came to 12 bases. Germline CDR1 and CDR2: LNHDA and SQIVND (reference sequence). The CDR3, as DNA: TGTGCCAGTAGCCCCGGACAGAGCTCTGGAAACACCATATATTTT. Translated: CASSPGQSSGNTIYF.

This chain connects TRBV11-2 to TRBJ2-5, with D perhaps TRBD1 or TRBD2 (6 bases each). V was cut by 4 bases and J by 2 bases, with 14 bases left in between. The CDR3 sequence is 15 residues long. Germline CDR1 SGHAT, CDR2 FQNNGV. In nucleotides, the CDR3 is TGTGCCAGCAGCTGGGGGCTAGCGATTCAAGAGACCCAGTACTTC. This codes for CASSWGLAIQETQYF.

This clone was detected a few times. V and J are TRBV19 and TRBJ2-6, with TRBD1 as a possible D gene (7 bases). Trimming pared 3 bases from V and 2 bases from J, leaving 14 bases between. This CDR3 is 17 amino acids long. From germline, CDR1 is LNHDA and CDR2 SQIVND (reference sequence). The CDR3 region is CASSIARRGAGANVLTF. DNA of the CDR3: TGTGCCAGTAGTATTGCCCGCAGGGGGGCTGGGGCCAACGTCCTGACTTTC.

V gene TRBV21-1 combines with J gene TRBJ1-1. TRBV21-1 is a known pseudogene. The CDR3 totals 11 residues. The CDR3 loop is CASSSGTEAFF. Written as DNA, the CDR3 is TGTGCCAGCAGCAGCGGTACTGAAGCTTTCTTT.

This clone was detected only once. The CDR3 nucleotides are TGCGCCAGCAGCTTGGGAGGTTGGGGGAACACTGAAGCTTTCTTT. It yields the protein CASSLGGWGNTEAFF. V gene TRBV5-1 combines with J gene TRBJ1-1; no reliable D call. Trimming took 0 bases from V and 1 from J, leaving 10 bases between them. Germline CDR1 reads SGHRS; CDR2 reads YFSETQ. The CDR3 has 15 amino acids.

The rearrangement joins TRBV19 to TRBJ2-1; no definite D call. The germline V gene has CDR1 LNHDA and CDR2 SQIVND (reference sequence). V was shortened by 3 bases and J by 6 bases, with 12 bases between the two germline ends. This CDR3 has 14 residues. CDR3 in amino acids: CASSILIQANEQFF. The CDR3 nucleotides read TGTGCCAGTAGTATCTTAATTCAGGCCAATGAGCAGTTCTTC.

This clone was seen just once. The CDR3 bases are TGTGCCAGTAGTTTGGTAGCGGCCTCCTACAATGAGCAGTTCTTC. Its protein is CASSLVAASYNEQFF. The chain couples TRBV19 to TRBJ2-1, with TRBD2 as a possible D gene (6 bases). V was pared by 5 bases and J by 0 bases, with 11 bases between. Germline CDR1 LNHDA, CDR2 SQIVND (reference sequence). CDR3 length equals 15 residues.

The V gene is TRBV28, the J gene TRBJ2-7, with 9 bases fitting TRBD1. V shed 5 bases and J 4 bases; nucleotides not matched to a gene: 3. The length of the CDR3 is 13 residues. CDR1 and CDR2 (germline): MDHEN, SYDVKM. CDR3 nucleotides: TGTGCCAGCAGTCGGACAGGGGTGTACGAGCAGTACTTC. Translation: CASSRTGVYEQYF.

The genes are TRBV10-1 and TRBJ2-2; 8 bases fit TRBD1. Germline assignment: CDR1 WNHNN and CDR2 SYGVQD (reference sequence). Germline trimming cut 5 bases from V and 6 bases from J; bases unmatched to any gene: 8. The CDR3 is 15 residues long. The CDR3: CASSSRTGLPGELFF. The CDR3 coding sequence is TGCGCCAGCAGTTCAAGGACAGGGCTCCCCGGGGAGCTGTTTTTT.

The sample holds one count of this clone. This chain uses TRBV18 with TRBJ1-2; TRBD1 agrees at 8 bases. The CDR3 is 14 residues long. The germline V gene has CDR1 KGHSH and CDR2 LQKENI. J was trimmed by 7 bases and V by 3 bases; bases with no gene match: 7. The DNA for the CDR3 is TGTGCCAGCTCACCGGAGGACAGGGTTCTTGGCTACACCTTC. It translates to CASSPEDRVLGYTF.

CDR3 loop: CASSFSAGRREQYF. The CDR3 DNA reads TGTGCCAGCAGCTTCTCGGCGGGGAGGCGCGAGCAGTACTTC. The rearrangement uses TRBV7-2 and TRBJ2-7; the D gene is possibly TRBD2 (6 bases). Trimming stripped 3 bases from V and 6 bases from J, with 15 bases between. The germline CDR1 and CDR2 sequences are SGHTA and FQGNSA. This CDR3 comprises 14 residues. The full variable domain, rest sourced from reference TRBV7-2 and TRBJ2-7, is GAGVSQSPSNKVTEKGKDVELRCDPISGHTALYWYRQSLGQGLEFLIYFQGNSAPDKSGLPSDRFSAERTGGSVSTLTIQRTQQEDSAVYLCASSFSAGRREQYFGPGTRLTVT.

A note on this clone: Within the sample, other DNA sequences also encode this same CDR3. J is TRBJ2-3 and V is TRBV6-6; D is tentatively TRBD1 or TRBD2 (5 bases each). CDR3 length: 14 amino acids. The germline V gene encodes CDR1 MNHNY and CDR2 SVGAGI (reference sequence). Trimming stripped 0 bases from V and 3 bases from J, with 7 bases between. DNA of the CDR3: TGTGCCAGCAGTTACTCGAGGGGTACAGATACGCAGTATTTT. Its translation is CASSYSRGTDTQYF.

With regard to this clone: The same CDR3 is also encoded by other DNA sequences in this sample. The rearrangement links TRBV9 to TRBJ2-5; D is ambiguous. This CDR3 spans 14 amino acids. The germline V gene has CDR1 SGDLS and CDR2 YYNGEE. V lost 0 bases, J lost 2 bases, and 8 bases lay in between. CDR3 amino acids: CASSVVGSQETQYF. The CDR3 nucleotides are TGTGCCAGCAGCGTAGTGGGCAGTCAAGAGACCCAGTACTTC.

Only a few counts were recorded for this clone. The chain couples TRBV7-9 to TRBJ1-1; D unclear. With 3 bases removed from V and 5 bases from J, the gap between germline ends came to 13 bases. CDR1 is SEHNR, CDR2 FQNEAQ, per germline (reference sequence). The CDR3 extends over 14 amino acids. The CDR3 DNA reads as TGTGCCAGCAGCTTTTGGTCTTCGGGAACTGAAGCTTTCTTT. Amino acids: CASSFWSSGTEAFF.

V gene TRBV30 combines with J gene TRBJ2-7, with D possibly matching TRBD1 (6 bases). The CDR3 runs 13 residues. V was trimmed by 3 bases and J by 5 bases, leaving 14 bases between them. Germline V CDR1 and CDR2: GTSNPN, SVGIG (reference sequence). CDR3 in amino acids: CAWSSGVVDEQYF. CDR3 coding DNA: TGTGCCTGGAGCTCAGGGGTGGTGGACGAGCAGTACTTC.

The chain links TRBV18 to TRBJ2-3; the D gene could be TRBD1 or TRBD2 (5 bases each). Germline values: CDR1 KGHSH, CDR2 LQKENI. The CDR3 sequence is 15 residues long. Trimming left V 2 bases short and J 2 bases short, with 11 bases between. The CDR3 DNA reads TGTGCCAGCTCACCAATGGGACCAAACACAGATACGCAGTATTTT. It is translated as CASSPMGPNTDTQYF.

The chain is built from TRBV28 and TRBJ2-7, with no clear D. CDR3 length: 14 amino acids. V lost 1 base and J lost 7, with 14 bases in between. CDR1 is MDHEN and CDR2 is SYDVKM in the germline V gene. The CDR3, as DNA: TGTGCCAGCAGTTTATCCCCGAGAAGAAGTGAGCAGTACTTC. Its translation is CASSLSPRRSEQYF.

The chain links TRBV6-4 to TRBJ1-5, with a possible D match to TRBD1 (6 bases). CDR3 length: 13 amino acids. The V end lost 4 bases, the J end lost 3 bases, and 7 bases lay between the germline ends. Germline CDR1 is MRHNA and CDR2 is SNTAGT. The CDR3 here is CASSGQANQPQHF. CDR3 sequence (DNA): TGTGCCAGCAGTGGACAGGCCAATCAGCCCCAGCATTTT.

This chain joins TRBV6-1 and TRBJ2-1; 9 bases fit TRBD2. Germline V gene lookup returns CDR1 MNHNS and CDR2 SASEGT. V was clipped by 7 bases and J by 7 bases; unmatched bases: 5. CDR3 length: 13 residues. The CDR3 nucleotides read TGTGCCAGCACGCTAGCGGGAACGAATGAGCAGTTCTTC. Its protein is CASTLAGTNEQFF.